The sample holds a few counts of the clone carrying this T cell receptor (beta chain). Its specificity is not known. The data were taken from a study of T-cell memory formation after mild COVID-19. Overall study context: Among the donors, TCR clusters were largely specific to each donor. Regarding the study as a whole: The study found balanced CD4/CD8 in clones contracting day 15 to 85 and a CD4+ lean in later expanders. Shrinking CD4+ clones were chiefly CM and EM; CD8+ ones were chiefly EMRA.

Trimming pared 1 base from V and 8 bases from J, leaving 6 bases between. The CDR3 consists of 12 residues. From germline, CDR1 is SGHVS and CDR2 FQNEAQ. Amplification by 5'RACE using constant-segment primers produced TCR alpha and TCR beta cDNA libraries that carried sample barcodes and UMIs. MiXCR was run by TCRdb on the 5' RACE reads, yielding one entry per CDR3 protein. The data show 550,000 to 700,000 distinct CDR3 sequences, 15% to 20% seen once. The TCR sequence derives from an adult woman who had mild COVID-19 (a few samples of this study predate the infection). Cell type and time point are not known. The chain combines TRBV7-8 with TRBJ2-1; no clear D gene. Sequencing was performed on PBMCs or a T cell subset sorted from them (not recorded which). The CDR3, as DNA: TGTGCCAGCAGCTTAGGCCCGTATGAGCAGTTCTTC. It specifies CASSLGPYEQFF.